This T cell receptor (beta chain) emerged from a study of OX40 agonist ivuxolimab in advanced cancers. Remarks on this clone: As yet, its antigen is unknown.

TCRdb's table, derived via immunoSEQ multiplex PCR, lists solely in-frame clones and lacks some. Of 50,000 to 60,000 clones in the sample, about 91% are singletons; the top ten hold about 4.1%. This CDR3 contains 14 residues. The V gene's germline CDR1 is MGHRA and CDR2 YSYEKL. V was pared by 0 bases and J by 5 bases, with 10 bases between. Regarding the study as a whole: CD8+ T cells (on average) carried more expanded clones than CD4+ T cells.

J is TRBJ1-2 and V is TRBV4-1, with unresolved D. This TCR was sampled from an adult with an advanced solid tumor such as melanoma, head and neck, liver or kidney cancer. The sample here was CD4+ or CD8+ T cells sorted from blood, taken in a trial of the OX40 agonist ivuxolimab. As DNA, the CDR3 is TGCGCCAGCAGCCAAGATCGCCTGCCTTATGGCTACACCTTC. Translating it yields CASSQDRLPYGYTF.